This T cell receptor beta chain is drawn from a study of shared clonotypes between healthy human individuals (dated by TCRdb to the early 2020s). Study-level background: Two women and three men aged 18 to 49 years were included in the cohort. Leukapheresis yielded between about 0.9 and 9 billion PBMCs per donor. To estimate repertoire size and how much clonotypes are shared between individuals, the study performed deep sequencing of blood TCR repertoires from roughly five healthy adults. To increase sequencing depth and limit assay-specific biases, TCR repertoire library preparation and sequencing were carried out by different laboratories using diverse techniques. Per donor, three plates each were used for CD4 naive and CD4 memory, two for CD8 naive, and one for CD8 memory. Results the study describes overall, beyond this receptor: Sampling was restricted to blood, and TCR repertoires in tissues likely differ from the TCR repertoires found in blood. Because the study included only a small number of donors, the genetic and exposure-history diversity represented was limited. Larger estimated clonotype richness was generally found for naive subsets than for memory subsets. Higher generation probabilities were observed for clonotypes shared by all four sorted-subset donors than for non-shared clonotypes. Rarefaction of sorted-subset datasets indicated incomplete sequencing despite the large sequencing depth. When several donors were compared, the shared fraction of clonotypes was 5% to 6.5% for naive CD4, around 3.6% for naive CD8, roughly 2.5% for memory CD4, and 0.35% to 0.4% for memory CD8. Based on pairwise subsampling, the degree of clonotype sharing among donors was expected to be affected by sequencing depth.

Healthy HIV-negative adults with no recently reported acute infections or vaccinations were included as donors. All donors were Caucasian adults living in Nashville, Tennessee, USA. Magnetic negative selection was used to enrich CD4+ T cells, after which naive cells were positively selected on CD45RA and the negative fraction became the memory subset. Blood was obtained by leukapheresis, after which PBMCs were separated by Ficoll-Histopaque density gradient centrifugation and cryopreserved in liquid nitrogen vapor phase. Analytical flow cytometry was used to check the purity and quantity of every magnetically sorted T cell population. Genomic DNA was isolated from every sorted fraction and measured by UV absorbance on a Nanodrop 2000c. Taken from the germline V gene, the CDR1 and CDR2 loops are MNHEY and SVGAGI. A distance of 17 bases separates the germline ends of V and J, which lose 2 bases and 3 bases respectively. From the cysteine up to the phenylalanine, the CDR3 has a length of 16 residues. The DNA shown is the 48-base CDR3, in frame from base 1.

Details on this clone: What antigen it recognizes has not been identified. No base-level quality is on record; no much larger clone is a single base apart.

Using the deep immunoSEQ assay, multiplex PCR amplified TCR CDR3 regions from genomic DNA. Extracted genomic DNA from each cell subset was distributed evenly across all wells of several immunoSEQ 96-well plates, and each plate was treated as a replicate. For sorted subsets, 200 to 250 ng of genomic DNA, equivalent to around 30,000 T cell genomes, went into each replicate PCR. The purified libraries were quantified using a Qubit 3.0 fluorometer, sized with a Bioanalyzer 2100, and then quantified again using the KAPA Library Quantification kit. Every immunoSEQ 96-well plate was sequenced on a dedicated single-read 150-cycle Illumina NextSeq 550 flow cell. As for the original processing: Because only junctional sequences without quality scores were contained in the immunoSEQ output, filtering matching that applied to full-length reads could not be performed. Sequences were annotated with PyIR, a Python wrapper for IgBLAST v1.9, using IMGT germline references to assign V/J genes and CDR3. Reads were removed for weak V/J assignments (E-value above 1e-6), missing CDR3, stop codons, out-of-frame junctions, or ambiguous translated residues. A V3J clonotype was defined by an identical inferred V gene, J gene, and CDR3 amino acid sequence. Percentage overlap between repertoires was calculated by dividing the number of shared unique clonotypes by the size of the smaller repertoire. RTK rarefaction, the Chao1 estimator, and Recon v2.1 estimates of unobserved clonotypes were used to assess repertoire richness. Generation probabilities were computed with OLGA for all TCRbeta clonotypes obtained by the gDNA method from several donors. Entries here come from immuneACCESS through TCRdb and include only in-frame sequences with V and J called. Some clones fail to appear in such tables; in the studies checked, an unresolved V gene covers under half of the shortfall, and the cause of the remainder is unknown. D and trimming were read from the DNA, whereas the V and J calls and clone size are those reported in that table. The sample table shows 600,000 to 700,000 clones, and 73% are seen once. 1.5% to 2% of the sample is held by the ten biggest clonotypes.

The sample was memory CD4+ T cells sorted from blood. The sample's cell subset or site label, in plain terms: CD45RA-negative fraction. The chain is made from TRBV6-5 and TRBJ2-7, with the identity of the D gene unclear. The clonotype was recovered from a woman aged 30 to 39 in good health. The DNA sequence is given as TGTGCCAGCAGTTACAATCGACCTCCCCAGGTCTACGAGCAGTACTTC. It specifies CASSYNRPPQVYEQYF.